The 19 T cell receptor beta chains reported below all come from one sample, sequenced in a study of cytomegalovirus exposure and HLA in healthy donors. PCR employed 60 Vbeta and 13 Jbeta primers. Profiled with immunoSEQ multiplex PCR; TCRdb holds only in-frame clones, not every one. Of 73,000 or so clones listed, 65% to 75% are singletons. Sequenced input: PBMCs. The receptors here all came from a woman aged 40 to 55 in good health and CMV-seropositive.

J is TRBJ1-2 and V is TRBV7-9; D possibly corresponds to TRBD1 (5 bases). Germline lookup yields CDR1 SEHNR and CDR2 FQNEAQ (reference sequence). V was pared by 2 bases and J by 4 bases, with 11 bases between. The length of the CDR3 is 14 residues. The CDR3 bases are TGTGCCAGCAGCTTACAGGGTGGTACCTATGGCTACACCTTC. Its protein product is CASSLQGGTYGYTF.

V is TRBV7-9 and J is TRBJ2-1, with TRBD2 matching 11 bases. The CDR3 sequence is 18 residues long. The germline V gene encodes CDR1 SEHNR and CDR2 FQNEAQ (reference sequence). V trimming: 1 base; J trimming: 7 bases; junction bases outside the gene matches: 12. The CDR3 DNA reads TGTGCCAGCAGCTTAGTCTCTATAGTACTAGCGGGAGAAAATGAGCAGTTCTTC. Its translation: CASSLVSIVLAGENEQFF.

The CDR3 protein is CASIPGQQKAFF. CDR3 coding DNA: TGTGCCAGCATCCCGGGACAGCAAAAAGCTTTCTTT. This chain links TRBV2 with TRBJ1-1, with 7 bases matching TRBD1. The CDR3 sequence is 12 residues long. In germline, CDR1 is SNHLY, CDR2 FYNNEI. The ends lost 7 bases at V and 9 bases at J; junction bases unmatched: 8.

The rearrangement joins TRBV9 to TRBJ2-5, with D tentatively TRBD1 (6 bases). Germline CDR1 reads SGDLS; CDR2 reads YYNGEE. The V end lost 0 bases, the J end lost 5 bases, and 14 bases lay between the germline ends. The CDR3 totals 15 residues. The CDR3 reads CASSVAVGASETQYF. DNA of the CDR3: TGTGCCAGCAGCGTAGCAGTGGGGGCCTCGGAGACCCAGTACTTC.

V gene TRBV19 combines with J gene TRBJ2-5, with D possibly matching TRBD1 (6 bases). Looked up from germline, CDR1 is LNHDA and CDR2 is SQIVND (reference sequence). Trimming took off 4 bases at V and 3 bases at J, with 18 bases between the two ends. The CDR3 totals 16 residues. The CDR3: CASSTPTGTPKETQYF. DNA of the CDR3: TGTGCCAGTAGTACTCCAACCGGGACACCAAAAGAGACCCAGTACTTC.

Comment on this clone: This is likely a read error, given that the CDR3 carries no conserved phenylalanine or tryptophan at its end. The DNA is omitted, as the CDR3 cannot be located on it reliably, and the CDR3 follows TCRdb's listing. This sequence joins TRBV29-1 and TRBJ1-1. Germline V gives CDR1 SQVTM, CDR2 ANQGSEA. The CDR3 is 13 amino acids in total, end residues counted. This CDR3 is CSVEIGGITEALV.

The chain couples TRBV10-1 to TRBJ2-7; TRBD2 matches at 7 bases. CDR1 is WNHNN and CDR2 is SYGVQD in the germline V gene (reference sequence). The ends lost 1 base at V and 1 base at J; junction bases unmatched: 4. CDR3 length equals 15 residues. As DNA, the CDR3 is TGCGCCAGCAGTGAGTTATCTAGCGGTTCCTACGAGCAGTACTTC. Translation: CASSELSSGSYEQYF.

This clone was counted only a few times. The chain uses TRBV6-5 and TRBJ1-1; D gene ambiguous. CDR1 is MNHEY, CDR2 SVGAGI, per germline. The CDR3 is made up of 14 amino acids. The V and J ends lost 5 bases and 1 base respectively, with 11 bases between them. CDR3 protein: CASSLVYGNTEAFF. Here the CDR3 DNA reads TGTGCCAGCAGTCTCGTCTACGGGAACACTGAAGCTTTCTTT.

The chain employs TRBV7-2 and TRBJ1-6; TRBD1 might be the D (6 bases). The CDR3 has 15 residues. Germline assignment: CDR1 SGHTA and CDR2 FQGNSA. With 2 bases removed from V and 7 bases from J, the gap between germline ends came to 12 bases. CDR3 in amino acids: CASSLLGTSNSPLHF. The CDR3 coding sequence is TGTGCCAGCAGCTTACTCGGGACATCGAATTCACCCCTCCACTTT.

This clone has just a few counts. The V and J genes are TRBV5-6 and TRBJ2-7; 8 bases are shared with TRBD1. CDR1 is SGHDT, CDR2 YYEEEE, per germline. V dropped 4 bases and J dropped 7; count of bases not matched to a gene: 10. The CDR3 loop spans 14 amino acids. CDR3 nucleotides: TGTGCCAGCAGCGCGATCAGGGGGCGCAGAGAGCAGTACTTC. Its protein product is CASSAIRGRREQYF.

This clone was observed a few times. The genes are TRBV6-6 and TRBJ1-1, with D perhaps matching TRBD1 (6 bases). The V gene's germline CDR1 is MNHNY and CDR2 SVGAGI (reference sequence). The CDR3 runs to 14 residues. V gave up 2 bases and J gave up 1 base, with 8 bases separating them. Here the CDR3 DNA reads TGTGCCAGCAGTTACAGGGGGGGGAACACTGAAGCTTTCTTT. As protein: CASSYRGGNTEAFF.

V usage is TRBV5-1 and J usage is TRBJ2-7; the D is unclear. The germline V gene has CDR1 SGHRS and CDR2 YFSETQ. CDR3 size: 10 residues. V lost 10 bases and J 4 bases, leaving 9 bases between the germline ends. The CDR3 coding sequence is TGCGCCTATAGTAGTTACGAGCAGTACTTC. It is translated as CAYSSYEQYF.

The chain recombines TRBV25-1 with TRBJ2-1; possible D gene TRBD1, 5 bases. V dropped 4 bases and J dropped 7 bases, with 17 bases sitting between them. Germline lookup yields CDR1 MGHDK and CDR2 SYGVNS. The CDR3 is made up of 15 amino acids. In DNA form, the CDR3 reads TGTGCCAGCAGTGCTGGGGCGAATAGGTGGAATGAGCAGTTCTTC. Its protein product is CASSAGANRWNEQFF.

The chain recombines TRBV27 with TRBJ2-7, with 11 bases identical to TRBD2. Germline V gives CDR1 MNHEY, CDR2 SMNVEV (reference sequence). This CDR3 has 14 amino acids. The ends lost 6 bases at V and 2 bases at J; junction bases unmatched: 3. CDR3 residues: CASRLLAGAYEQYF. CDR3 coding DNA: TGTGCCAGCAGGCTACTAGCGGGGGCCTACGAGCAGTACTTC.

The chain links TRBV7-9 to TRBJ1-1, with TRBD1 matching over 10 bases. CDR1 and CDR2 from the germline V gene are SEHNR and FQNEAQ (reference sequence). The CDR3 is 16 amino acids. J gave up 0 bases and V 1 base, and 2 bases lay outside the gene matches. The CDR3 sequence is CASSLEDRGVNTEAFF. The CDR3 region has the DNA TGTGCCAGCAGCTTAGAGGACAGGGGGGTGAACACTGAAGCTTTCTTT.

The chain is built from TRBV29-1 and TRBJ1-5, with D tentatively TRBD1 (5 bases). Germline lookup yields CDR1 SQVTM and CDR2 ANQGSEA. This CDR3 spans 14 amino acids. V lost 7 bases and J 1 base, leaving 14 bases between the germline ends. CDR3 nucleotides: TGCAGCGCTGTTGTCGGGGGGAGCAATCAGCCCCAGCATTTT. This translates into CSAVVGGSNQPQHF.

The chain carries TRBV15 and TRBJ1-5; 8 bases are shared with TRBD1. Germline V gene lookup returns CDR1 LNHNV and CDR2 YYDKDF (reference sequence). The CDR3 is made up of 16 amino acids. The J segment lost 3 bases and the V segment lost 6 bases, leaving 10 bases of the junction unmatched. CDR3 in amino acids: CATRRTGLGVNQPQHF. The CDR3 DNA sequence: TGTGCCACCAGAAGGACAGGGCTTGGGGTCAATCAGCCCCAGCATTTT.

The rearrangement links TRBV21-1 to TRBJ1-6. TRBV21-1 is classified as a pseudogene. There are 17 residues in the CDR3. CDR3: CASRTFDREISGAPLHF. The CDR3 region has the DNA TGTGCCAGCAGGACATTTGACAGGGAAATTAGCGGGGCACCCCTCCACTTT.

J is TRBJ2-3 and V is TRBV7-9; 12 bases align to TRBD2. The CDR3 sequence is 17 residues long. Germline CDR1 reads SEHNR; CDR2 reads FQNEAQ (reference sequence). V was pared by 1 base and J by 2 bases, with 4 bases of the junction left unmatched. The CDR3 reads CASSLGGLAGYTDTQYF. The CDR3 DNA reads TGTGCCAGCAGCTTAGGCGGACTAGCGGGGTACACAGATACGCAGTATTTT.